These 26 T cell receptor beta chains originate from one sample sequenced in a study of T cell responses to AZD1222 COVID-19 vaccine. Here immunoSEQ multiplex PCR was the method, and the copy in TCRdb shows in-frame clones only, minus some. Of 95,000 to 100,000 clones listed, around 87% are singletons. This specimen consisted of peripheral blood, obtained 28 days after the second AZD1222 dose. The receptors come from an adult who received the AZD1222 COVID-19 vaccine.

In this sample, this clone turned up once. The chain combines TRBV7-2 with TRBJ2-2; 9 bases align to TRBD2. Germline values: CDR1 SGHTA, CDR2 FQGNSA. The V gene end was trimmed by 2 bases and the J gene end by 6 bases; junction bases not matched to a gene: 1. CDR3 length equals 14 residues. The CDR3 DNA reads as TGTGCCAGCAGCTTACTAGCGGGGTCCGGGGAGCTGTTTTTT. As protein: CASSLLAGSGELFF.

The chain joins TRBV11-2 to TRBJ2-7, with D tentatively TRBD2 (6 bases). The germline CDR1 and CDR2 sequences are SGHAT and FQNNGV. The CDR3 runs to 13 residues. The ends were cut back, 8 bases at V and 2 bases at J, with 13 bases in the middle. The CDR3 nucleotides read TGTGCCAGCGGGCGGGACTTAGCCTACGAGCAGTACTTC. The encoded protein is CASGRDLAYEQYF.

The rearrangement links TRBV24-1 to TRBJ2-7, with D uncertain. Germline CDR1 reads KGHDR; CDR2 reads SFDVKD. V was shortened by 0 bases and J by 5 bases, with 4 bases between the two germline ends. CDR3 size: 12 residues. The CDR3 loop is CATSDLYHEQYF. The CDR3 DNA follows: TGTGCCACCAGTGATTTGTACCACGAGCAGTACTTC.

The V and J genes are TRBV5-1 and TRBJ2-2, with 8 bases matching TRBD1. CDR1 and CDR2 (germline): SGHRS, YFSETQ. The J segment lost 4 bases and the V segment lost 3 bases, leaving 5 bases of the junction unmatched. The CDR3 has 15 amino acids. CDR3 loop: CASSWRTGRTGELFF. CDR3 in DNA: TGCGCCAGCAGCTGGAGGACAGGGCGCACCGGGGAGCTGTTTTTT.

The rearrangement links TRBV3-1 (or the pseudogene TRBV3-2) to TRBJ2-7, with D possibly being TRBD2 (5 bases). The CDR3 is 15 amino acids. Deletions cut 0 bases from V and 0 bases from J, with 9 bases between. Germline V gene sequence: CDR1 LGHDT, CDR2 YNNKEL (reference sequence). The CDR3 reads CASSQEPGISYEQYF. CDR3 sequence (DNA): TGTGCCAGCAGCCAAGAACCCGGGATCTCCTACGAGCAGTACTTC.

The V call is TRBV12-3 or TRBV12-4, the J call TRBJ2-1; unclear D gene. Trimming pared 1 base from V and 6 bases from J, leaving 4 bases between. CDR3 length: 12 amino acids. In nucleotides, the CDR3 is TGTGCCAGCAGTTTAGGGACCAATGAGCAGTTCTTC. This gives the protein CASSLGTNEQFF.

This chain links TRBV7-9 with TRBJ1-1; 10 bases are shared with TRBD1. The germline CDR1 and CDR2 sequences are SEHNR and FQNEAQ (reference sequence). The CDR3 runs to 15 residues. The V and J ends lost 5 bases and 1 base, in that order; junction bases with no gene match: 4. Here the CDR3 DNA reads TGTGCCAGCAGCCCACGGACAGGGGGGAACACTGAAGCTTTCTTT. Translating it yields CASSPRTGGNTEAFF.

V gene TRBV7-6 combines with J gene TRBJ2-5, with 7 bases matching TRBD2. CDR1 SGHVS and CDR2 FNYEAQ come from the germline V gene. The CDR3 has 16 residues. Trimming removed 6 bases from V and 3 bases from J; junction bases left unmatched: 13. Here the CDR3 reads CASSAAGEGLEETQYF. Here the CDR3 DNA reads TGTGCCAGCAGTGCCGCGGGAGAGGGGTTAGAAGAGACCCAGTACTTC.

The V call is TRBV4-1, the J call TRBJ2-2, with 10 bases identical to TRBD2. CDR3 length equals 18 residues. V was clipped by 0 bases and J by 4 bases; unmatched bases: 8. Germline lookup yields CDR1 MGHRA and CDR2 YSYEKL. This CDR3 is CASSQEGLAGAGTGELFF. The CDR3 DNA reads TGCGCCAGCAGCCAAGAAGGGCTAGCGGGAGCCGGCACCGGGGAGCTGTTTTTT.

The CDR3, as DNA: TGTGCCAGCAGCCCGGACAGGGGGGCCTACAATGAGCAGTTCTTC. This gives the protein CASSPDRGAYNEQFF. The chain joins TRBV7-3 to TRBJ2-1; 10 nucleotides align to TRBD1. V trimming: 5 bases; J trimming: 2 bases; junction bases outside the gene matches: 3. Per germline, CDR1 SGHTA and CDR2 FQGTGA. The CDR3 spans 15 residues.

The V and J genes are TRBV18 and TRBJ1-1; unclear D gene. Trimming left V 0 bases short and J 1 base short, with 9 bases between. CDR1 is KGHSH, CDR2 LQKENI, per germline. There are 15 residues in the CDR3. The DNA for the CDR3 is TGTGCCAGCTCACCACCAGGGCAGACGAACACTGAAGCTTTCTTT. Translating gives CASSPPGQTNTEAFF.

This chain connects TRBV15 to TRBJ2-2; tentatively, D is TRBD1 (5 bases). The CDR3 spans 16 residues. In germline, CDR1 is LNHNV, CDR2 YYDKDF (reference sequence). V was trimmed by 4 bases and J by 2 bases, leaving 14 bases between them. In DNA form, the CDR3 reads TGTGCCACCAGCACCCTTTTCGGACAAAACACCGGGGAGCTGTTTTTT. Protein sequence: CATSTLFGQNTGELFF.

The CDR3 is CASSTRGHSPLHF. The CDR3 nucleotides read TGTGCCAGCAGTACCAGGGGGCATTCACCCCTCCACTTT. The chain recombines TRBV27 with TRBJ1-6, with TRBD1 matching over 8 bases. Germline V gives CDR1 MNHEY, CDR2 SMNVEV (reference sequence). V was pared by 5 bases and J by 8 bases, with 2 bases of the junction left unmatched. CDR3 length equals 13 residues.

CDR3 sequence reads: CASRGVLGTEAFF. The CDR3 bases are TGTGCCAGTAGGGGGGTTCTGGGGACAGAAGCTTTCTTT. The chain is built from TRBV19 and TRBJ1-1; perhaps TRBD1 as D (6 bases). CDR3 length: 13 amino acids. V gave up 6 bases and J gave up 8 bases, with 16 bases separating them. Germline CDR1 LNHDA, CDR2 SQIVND (reference sequence).

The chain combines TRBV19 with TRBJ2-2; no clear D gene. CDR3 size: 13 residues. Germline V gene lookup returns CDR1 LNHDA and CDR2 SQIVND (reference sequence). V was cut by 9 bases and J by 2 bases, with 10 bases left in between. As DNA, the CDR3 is TGTGCCAGCGGACGGAGCAACACCGGGGAGCTGTTTTTT. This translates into CASGRSNTGELFF.

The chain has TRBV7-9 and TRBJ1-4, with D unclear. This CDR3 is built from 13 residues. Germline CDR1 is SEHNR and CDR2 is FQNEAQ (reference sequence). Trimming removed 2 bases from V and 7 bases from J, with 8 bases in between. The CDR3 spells CASSLFGSEKLFF. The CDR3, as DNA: TGTGCCAGCAGCTTATTCGGGTCTGAAAAACTGTTTTTT.

The CDR3 region has the DNA TGTGCCAGCAGCGCAACAGGGAACTCCTACGAGCAGTACTTC. Its protein product is CASSATGNSYEQYF. This rearrangement joins TRBV7-9 to TRBJ2-7; weak D call: TRBD1 (6 bases). CDR1 and CDR2 from the germline V gene are SEHNR and FQNEAQ (reference sequence). The CDR3 consists of 14 residues. Between the trimmed V and J ends, which lost 5 bases and 0 bases, there was a span of 11 bases.

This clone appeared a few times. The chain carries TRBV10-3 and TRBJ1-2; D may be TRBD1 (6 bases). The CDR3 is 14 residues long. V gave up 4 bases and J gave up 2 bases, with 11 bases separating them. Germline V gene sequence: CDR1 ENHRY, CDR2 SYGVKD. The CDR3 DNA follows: TGTGCCATCAGTGTGGCCAGGGGAAACTATGGCTACACCTTC. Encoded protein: CAISVARGNYGYTF.

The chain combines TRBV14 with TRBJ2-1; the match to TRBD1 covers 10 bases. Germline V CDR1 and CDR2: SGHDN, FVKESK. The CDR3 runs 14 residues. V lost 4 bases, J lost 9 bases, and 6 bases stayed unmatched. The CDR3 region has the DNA TGTGCCAGCAGCCCGGGACAGGGGCGGGGTGAGCAGTTCTTC. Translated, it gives CASSPGQGRGEQFF.

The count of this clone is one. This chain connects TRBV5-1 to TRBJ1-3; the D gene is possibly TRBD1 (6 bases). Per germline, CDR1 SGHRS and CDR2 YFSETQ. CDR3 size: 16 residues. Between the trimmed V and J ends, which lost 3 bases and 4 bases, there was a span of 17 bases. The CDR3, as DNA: TGCGCCAGCAGCTACCAGCCCGGGACAACCGGAAACACCATATATTTT. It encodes CASSYQPGTTGNTIYF. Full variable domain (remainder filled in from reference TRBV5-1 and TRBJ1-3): KAGVTQTPRYLIKTRGQQVTLSCSPISGHRSVSWYQQTPGQGLQFLFEYFSETQRNKGNFPGRFSGRQFSNSRSEMNVSTLELGDSALYLCASSYQPGTTGNTIYFGEGSWLTVV.

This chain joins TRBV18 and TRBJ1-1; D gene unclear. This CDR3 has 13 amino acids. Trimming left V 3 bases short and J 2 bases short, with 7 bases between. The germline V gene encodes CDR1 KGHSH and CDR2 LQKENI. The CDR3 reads CASSPSSNTEAFF. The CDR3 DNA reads TGTGCCAGCTCACCGTCTTCCAACACTGAAGCTTTCTTT.

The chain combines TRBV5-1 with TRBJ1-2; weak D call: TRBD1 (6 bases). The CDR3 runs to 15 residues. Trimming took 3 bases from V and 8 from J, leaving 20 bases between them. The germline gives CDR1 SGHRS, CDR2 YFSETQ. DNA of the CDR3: TGCGCCAGCAGCTCGACGGCCCTGGGGGCTCCGGGCTACACCTTC. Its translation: CASSSTALGAPGYTF.

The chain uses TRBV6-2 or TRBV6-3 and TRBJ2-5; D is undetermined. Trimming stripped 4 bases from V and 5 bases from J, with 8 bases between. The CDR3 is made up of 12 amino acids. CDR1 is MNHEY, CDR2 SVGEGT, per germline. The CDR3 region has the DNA TGTGCCAGCAGTTCTCCTCCGGAGACCCAGTACTTC. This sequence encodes CASSSPPETQYF.

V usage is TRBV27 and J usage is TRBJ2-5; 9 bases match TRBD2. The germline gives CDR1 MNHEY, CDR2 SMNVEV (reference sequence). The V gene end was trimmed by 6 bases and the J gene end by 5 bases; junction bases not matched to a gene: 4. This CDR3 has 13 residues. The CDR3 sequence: CASSPGLAETQYF. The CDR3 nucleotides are TGTGCCAGCAGCCCGGGACTAGCTGAGACCCAGTACTTC.

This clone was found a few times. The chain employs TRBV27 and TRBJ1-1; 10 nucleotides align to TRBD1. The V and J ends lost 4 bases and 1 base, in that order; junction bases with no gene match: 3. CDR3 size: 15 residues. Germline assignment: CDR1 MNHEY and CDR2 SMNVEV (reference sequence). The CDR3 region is CASSSGQGRNTEAFF. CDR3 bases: TGTGCCAGCAGTTCGGGACAGGGGCGGAACACTGAAGCTTTCTTT.

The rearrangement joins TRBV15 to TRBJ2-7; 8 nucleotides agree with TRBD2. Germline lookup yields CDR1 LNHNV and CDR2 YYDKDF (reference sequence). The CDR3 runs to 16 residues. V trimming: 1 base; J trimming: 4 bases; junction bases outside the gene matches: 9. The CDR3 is CATSRGPGGPTYEQYF. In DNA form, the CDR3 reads TGTGCCACCAGCAGAGGTCCGGGAGGGCCAACGTACGAGCAGTACTTC.